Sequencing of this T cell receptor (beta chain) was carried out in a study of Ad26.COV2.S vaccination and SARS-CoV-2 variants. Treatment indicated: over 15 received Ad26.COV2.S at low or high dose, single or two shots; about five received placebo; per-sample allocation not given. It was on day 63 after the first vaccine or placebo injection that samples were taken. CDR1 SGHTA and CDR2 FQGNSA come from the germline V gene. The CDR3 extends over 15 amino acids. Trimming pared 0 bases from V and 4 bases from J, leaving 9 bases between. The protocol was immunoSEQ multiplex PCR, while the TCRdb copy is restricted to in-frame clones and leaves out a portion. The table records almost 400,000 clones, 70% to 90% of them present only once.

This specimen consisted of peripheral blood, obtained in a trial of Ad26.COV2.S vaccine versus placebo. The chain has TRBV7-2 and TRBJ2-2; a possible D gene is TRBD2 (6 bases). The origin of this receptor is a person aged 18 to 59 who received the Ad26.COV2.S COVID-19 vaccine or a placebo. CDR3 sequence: CASSLAGLGTGELFF. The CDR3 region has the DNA TGTGCCAGCAGCTTAGCGGGACTTGGCACCGGGGAGCTGTTTTTT. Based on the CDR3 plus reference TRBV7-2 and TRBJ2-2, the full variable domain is GAGVSQSPSNKVTEKGKDVELRCDPISGHTALYWYRQSLGQGLEFLIYFQGNSAPDKSGLPSDRFSAERTGGSVSTLTIQRTQQEDSAVYLCASSLAGLGTGELFFGEGSRLTVL.